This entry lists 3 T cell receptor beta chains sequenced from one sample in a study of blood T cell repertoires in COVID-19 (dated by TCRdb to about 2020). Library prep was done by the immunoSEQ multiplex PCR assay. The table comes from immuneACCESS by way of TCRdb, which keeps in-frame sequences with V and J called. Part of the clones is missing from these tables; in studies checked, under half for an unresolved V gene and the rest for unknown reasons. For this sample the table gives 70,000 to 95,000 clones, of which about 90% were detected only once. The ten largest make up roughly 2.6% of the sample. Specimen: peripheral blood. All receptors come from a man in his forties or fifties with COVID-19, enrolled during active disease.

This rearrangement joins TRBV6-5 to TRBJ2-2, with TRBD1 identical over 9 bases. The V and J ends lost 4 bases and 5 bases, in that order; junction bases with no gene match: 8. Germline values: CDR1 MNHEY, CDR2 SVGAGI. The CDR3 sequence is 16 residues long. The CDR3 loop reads CASSSFGQGKTGELFF. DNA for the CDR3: TGTGCCAGCAGTTCCTTCGGACAGGGGAAGACCGGGGAGCTGTTTTTT.

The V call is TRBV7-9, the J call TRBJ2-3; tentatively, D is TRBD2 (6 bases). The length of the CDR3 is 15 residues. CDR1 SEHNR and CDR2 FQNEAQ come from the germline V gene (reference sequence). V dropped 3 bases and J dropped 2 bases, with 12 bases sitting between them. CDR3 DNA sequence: TGTGCCAGCAGCTTCACGGGGGAGACCACAGATACGCAGTATTTT. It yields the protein CASSFTGETTDTQYF. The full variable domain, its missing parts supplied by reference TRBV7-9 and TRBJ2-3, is DTGVSQNPRHKITKRGQNVTFRCDPISEHNRLYWYRQTLGQGPEFLTYFQNEAQLEKSRLLSDRFSAERPKGSFSTLEIQRTEQGDSAMYLCASSFTGETTDTQYFGPGTRLTVL.

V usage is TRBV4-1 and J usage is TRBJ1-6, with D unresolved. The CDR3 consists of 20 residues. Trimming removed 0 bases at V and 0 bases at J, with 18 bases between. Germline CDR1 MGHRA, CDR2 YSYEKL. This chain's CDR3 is CASSQERFRSYSSYNSPLHF. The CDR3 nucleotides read TGCGCCAGCAGCCAAGAAAGGTTTCGCAGCTACAGCTCCTATAATTCACCCCTCCACTTT.